These T cell receptor beta chains were read from a single sample in a study of response to subunit inactivated influenza vaccine. TCRdb re-derived calls from the RT-PCR reads in MiXCR, one entry per CDR3 protein. The table shows about 170,000 distinct CDR3 sequences, with around 10% occurring only once. The input for sequencing was CD8+ T cells sorted from PBMCs, taken around 25 months after vaccination. The receptors were sampled from a man between 50 and 69 years old who received an inactivated influenza vaccine. Each CDR3 is given with its conserved first and last residue. D genes are given only for firm matches. Clone size appears in some rows only: once, few, many, or a class for an expanded clone.

V gene: TRBV27; clone size: few; J gene: TRBJ2-2; D gene: -; CDR3 protein: CASSLIANTGELFF; CDR3 DNA: TGTGCCAGCAGTTTGATAGCGAACACCGGGGAGCTGTTTTTT
V gene: TRBV30; clone size: many; J gene: TRBJ2-1; D gene: -; CDR3 protein: CAWSAGSSSYNEQFF; CDR3 DNA: TGTGCCTGGAGTGCCGGGTCCAGCTCCTACAATGAGCAGTTCTTC
V gene: TRBV9; clone size: -; J gene: TRBJ2-2; D gene: -; CDR3 protein: CASSRECSPNTGELFF; CDR3 DNA: TGTGCCAGCAGCAGAGAATGTTCACCGAACACCGGGGAGCTGTTTTTT
V gene: TRBV11-1; clone size: few; J gene: TRBJ2-7; D gene: -; CDR3 protein: CASSYSRVRAGDEQYF; CDR3 DNA: TGTGCCAGCAGTTATTCCAGGGTGAGGGCCGGGGACGAGCAGTACTTC
V gene: TRBV11-2; clone size: few; J gene: TRBJ1-2; D gene: TRBD1; CDR3 protein: CASSFGTGAYGYTF; CDR3 DNA: TGTGCCAGCAGCTTCGGGACAGGGGCCTATGGCTACACCTTC
V gene: TRBV7-9; clone size: once; J gene: TRBJ2-7; D gene: -; CDR3 protein: CASKAGGTYEQYF; CDR3 DNA: TGTGCCAGCAAGGCCGGGGGAACCTACGAGCAGTACTTC
V gene: TRBV6-5; clone size: few; J gene: TRBJ1-1; D gene: -; CDR3 protein: CASSYSAGRRPEAFF; CDR3 DNA: TGTGCCAGCAGTTACTCGGCGGGCCGACGGCCTGAAGCTTTCTTT
V gene: TRBV4-1; clone size: -; J gene: TRBJ2-1; D gene: TRBD1; CDR3 protein: CASSYRDSVSYNEQFF; CDR3 DNA: TGCGCCAGCAGCTACCGGGACAGTGTTTCCTACAATGAGCAGTTCTTC
V gene: TRBV7-8; clone size: -; J gene: TRBJ2-1; D gene: -; CDR3 protein: CASSLVAGEQDEQFF; CDR3 DNA: TGTGCCAGCAGCTTAGTGGCAGGGGAGCAGGATGAGCAGTTCTTC
V gene: TRBV15; clone size: -; J gene: TRBJ2-1; D gene: -; CDR3 protein: CATSRDTASYNEQFF; CDR3 DNA: TGTGCCACCAGCAGAGATACCGCCTCCTACAATGAGCAGTTCTTC
V gene: TRBV12-3/TRBV12-4; clone size: -; J gene: TRBJ2-2; D gene: -; CDR3 protein: CASSVGPTFSRTGELFF; CDR3 DNA: TGTGCCAGCAGCGTAGGACCGACCTTCTCGAGGACCGGGGAGCTGTTTTTT
V gene: TRBV6-2/TRBV6-3; clone size: -; J gene: TRBJ2-1; D gene: -; CDR3 protein: CASSRPVAYNEQFF; CDR3 DNA: TGTGCCAGCAGTCGTCCGGTCGCCTACAATGAGCAGTTCTTC
V gene: TRBV7-9; clone size: few; J gene: TRBJ2-7; D gene: -; CDR3 protein: CASSSKGQGIYEQYF; CDR3 DNA: TGTGCCAGCAGCTCAAAGGGCCAGGGAATCTACGAGCAGTACTTC
V gene: TRBV12-3/TRBV12-4; clone size: many; J gene: TRBJ2-1; D gene: TRBD2; CDR3 protein: CASSPTSGRNEQFF; CDR3 DNA: TGTGCCAGCAGTCCTACTAGCGGGAGGAATGAGCAGTTCTTC
V gene: TRBV29-1; clone size: -; J gene: TRBJ2-7; D gene: TRBD1; CDR3 protein: CSVEWQGAYEQYF; CDR3 DNA: TGCAGCGTTGAGTGGCAGGGGGCCTACGAGCAGTACTTC
V gene: TRBV29-1; clone size: -; J gene: TRBJ2-7; D gene: TRBD1; CDR3 protein: CSVRGGQGSAGAYEQYF; CDR3 DNA: TGCAGCGTCCGGGGAGGACAGGGGTCGGCGGGGGCTTACGAGCAGTACTTC
V gene: TRBV5-1; clone size: -; J gene: TRBJ2-1; D gene: -; CDR3 protein: CASSLGSPGTYNEQFF; CDR3 DNA: TGCGCCAGCAGCTTGGGGAGTCCGGGCACCTACAATGAGCAGTTCTTC
V gene: TRBV2; clone size: -; J gene: TRBJ2-1; D gene: TRBD2; CDR3 protein: CASSEEREGANEQFF; CDR3 DNA: TGTGCCAGCAGTGAGGAGCGGGAGGGCGCCAATGAGCAGTTCTTC
V gene: TRBV6-2/TRBV6-3; clone size: -; J gene: TRBJ1-5; D gene: -; CDR3 protein: CASSLKGPQHF; CDR3 DNA: TGTGCCAGCAGCCTTAAAGGGCCCCAGCATTTT
V gene: TRBV28; clone size: few; J gene: TRBJ2-5; D gene: -; CDR3 protein: CASSQTRMEETQYF; CDR3 DNA: TGTGCCAGCAGTCAGACTAGGATGGAAGAGACCCAGTACTTC
V gene: TRBV20-1; clone size: few; J gene: TRBJ1-6; D gene: -; CDR3 protein: CSARDTQRQSSYNSPLHF; CDR3 DNA: TGCAGTGCTAGAGATACTCAAAGACAGAGCTCCTATAATTCACCCCTCCACTTT
V gene: TRBV12-3/TRBV12-4; clone size: few; J gene: TRBJ2-3; D gene: TRBD2; CDR3 protein: CACRWSGGGSKGTDTQYF; CDR3 DNA: TGTGCCTGCCGTTGGAGTGGCGGGGGGTCTAAGGGCACAGATACGCAGTATTTT
V gene: TRBV5-6; clone size: -; J gene: TRBJ1-2; D gene: -; CDR3 protein: CASSLALFRHYGYTF; CDR3 DNA: TGTGCCAGCAGCTTGGCACTTTTTCGGCACTATGGCTACACCTTC
V gene: TRBV7-9; clone size: -; J gene: TRBJ1-1; D gene: -; CDR3 protein: CASSPSRRIEAFF; CDR3 DNA: TGTGCCAGCAGCCCCTCCCGCAGAATTGAAGCTTTCTTT
V gene: TRBV20-1; clone size: many; J gene: TRBJ1-1; D gene: TRBD1; CDR3 protein: CSARDRVYFTEAFF; CDR3 DNA: TGCAGTGCTCGAGACAGGGTCTATTTCACTGAAGCTTTCTTT
V gene: TRBV5-1; clone size: -; J gene: TRBJ1-6; D gene: -; CDR3 protein: CASSLDMSGTPNF; CDR3 DNA: TGCGCCAGCAGCTTGGATATGTCGGGGACACCGAACTTT
V gene: TRBV7-9; clone size: -; J gene: TRBJ2-1; D gene: -; CDR3 protein: CASSLAQGYNEQFF; CDR3 DNA: TGTGCCAGCAGCTTAGCTCAGGGGTACAATGAGCAGTTCTTC
V gene: TRBV6-2/TRBV6-3; clone size: many; J gene: TRBJ2-4; D gene: TRBD2; CDR3 protein: CASSYGGRETNIQYF; CDR3 DNA: TGTGCCAGCAGTTACGGCGGGCGGGAGACTAACATTCAGTACTTC
V gene: TRBV6-5; clone size: -; J gene: TRBJ2-5; D gene: -; CDR3 protein: CASSSIGGRITETQYF; CDR3 DNA: TGTGCCAGCAGTTCCATCGGGGGGCGGATAACCGAGACCCAGTACTTC
V gene: TRBV6-5; clone size: few; J gene: TRBJ1-2; D gene: -; CDR3 protein: CASSSTGPNYGYTF; CDR3 DNA: TGTGCCAGCAGTTCAACAGGGCCGAACTATGGCTACACCTTC
V gene: TRBV27; clone size: few; J gene: TRBJ1-1; D gene: TRBD1; CDR3 protein: CASSLSGTGILNTEAFF; CDR3 DNA: TGTGCCAGCAGTTTATCGGGGACAGGAATTTTGAACACTGAAGCTTTCTTT
V gene: TRBV12-3/TRBV12-4; clone size: few; J gene: TRBJ2-2; D gene: -; CDR3 protein: CASSEQENTGELFF; CDR3 DNA: TGTGCCAGCAGTGAACAGGAGAACACCGGGGAGCTGTTTTTT
V gene: TRBV7-9; clone size: many; J gene: TRBJ2-1; D gene: -; CDR3 protein: CASSLASGQRRNEQFF; CDR3 DNA: TGTGCCAGCAGCTTAGCCAGCGGGCAGCGTAGAAATGAGCAGTTCTTC
V gene: TRBV9; clone size: -; J gene: TRBJ2-5; D gene: -; CDR3 protein: CASSVVGFVTETQYF; CDR3 DNA: TGTGCCAGCAGCGTAGTGGGATTTGTCACGGAGACCCAGTACTTC
V gene: TRBV28; clone size: -; J gene: TRBJ2-5; D gene: TRBD1; CDR3 protein: CASSLLDRVGQETQYF; CDR3 DNA: TGTGCCAGCAGTTTACTCGACAGGGTAGGGCAAGAGACCCAGTACTTC
V gene: TRBV28; clone size: -; J gene: TRBJ2-2; D gene: TRBD1; CDR3 protein: CASSSETGSTRELFF; CDR3 DNA: TGTGCCAGCAGTTCCGAGACAGGGAGCACCCGGGAGCTGTTTTTT
V gene: TRBV20-1; clone size: -; J gene: TRBJ2-3; D gene: -; CDR3 protein: CSASTPAKADTQYF; CDR3 DNA: TGCAGTGCTAGTACGCCTGCCAAGGCAGATACGCAGTATTTT
V gene: TRBV15; clone size: -; J gene: TRBJ2-3; D gene: -; CDR3 protein: CATSSPPQGSDTQYF; CDR3 DNA: TGTGCCACCAGCTCGCCCCCCCAGGGTTCAGATACGCAGTATTTT
V gene: TRBV13; clone size: few; J gene: TRBJ2-3; D gene: TRBD2; CDR3 protein: CASSLRRGARTQYF; CDR3 DNA: TGTGCCAGCAGCTTAAGGCGGGGGGCCCGTACGCAGTATTTT
V gene: TRBV11-2; clone size: many; J gene: TRBJ1-1; D gene: -; CDR3 protein: CASSYGQSNTEAFF; CDR3 DNA: TGTGCCAGCAGCTACGGACAGTCCAACACTGAAGCTTTCTTT